This T cell receptor (beta chain) was profiled in a study of cytomegalovirus exposure and HLA in healthy donors. The CDR3 extends over 13 amino acids. Trimming left V 4 bases short and J 6 bases short, with 10 bases between. Germline CDR1 reads LGHNA; CDR2 reads YSLEER. The PCR ran on 60 Vbeta and 13 Jbeta primers. Profiling relied on immunoSEQ multiplex PCR, and the TCRdb table lists in-frame clones only, not all of them. Of 100,000 to 150,000 clones in the sample, around four fifths were seen once. The sequenced material came from PBMCs. This sequence was found in a boy between 10 and 17 years old in good health and CMV-seronegative. The chain is built from TRBV4-3 and TRBJ2-1; the D is unclear. DNA for the CDR3: TGCGCCAGCAGCCCGCGTACCGCCAATGAGCAGTTCTTC. Amino acid sequence: CASSPRTANEQFF.